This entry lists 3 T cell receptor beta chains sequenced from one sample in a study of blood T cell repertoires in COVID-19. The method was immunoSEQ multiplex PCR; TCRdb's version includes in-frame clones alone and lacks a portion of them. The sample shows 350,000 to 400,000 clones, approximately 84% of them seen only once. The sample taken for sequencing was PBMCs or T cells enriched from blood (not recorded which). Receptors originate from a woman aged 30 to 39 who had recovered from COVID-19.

The CDR3 nucleotides are TGCGCCAGCAGCCCCCCCGACAGGCATGGTGTCGGTGAAAAACTGTTTTTT. Its protein is CASSPPDRHGVGEKLFF. The V and J genes are TRBV5-1 and TRBJ1-4; possible D gene TRBD1, 6 bases. The germline V gene encodes CDR1 SGHRS and CDR2 YFSETQ. The V and J ends lost 4 bases and 7 bases respectively, with 23 bases between them. The CDR3 is made up of 17 amino acids.

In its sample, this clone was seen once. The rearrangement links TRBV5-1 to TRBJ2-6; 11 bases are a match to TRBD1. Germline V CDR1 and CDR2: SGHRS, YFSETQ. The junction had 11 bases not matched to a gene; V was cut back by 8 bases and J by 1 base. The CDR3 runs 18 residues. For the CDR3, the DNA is TGCGCCAGTGAGAACCCGGGACAGGGGGTGTCTGGGGCCAACGTCCTGACTTTC. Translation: CASENPGQGVSGANVLTF.

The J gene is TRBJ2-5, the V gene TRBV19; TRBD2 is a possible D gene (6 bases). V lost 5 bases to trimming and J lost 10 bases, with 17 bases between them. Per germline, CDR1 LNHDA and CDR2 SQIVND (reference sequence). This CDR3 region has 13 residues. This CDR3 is CASSVGTGQGQYF. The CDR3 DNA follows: TGTGCCAGTAGTGTCGGGACTGGGCAGGGCCAGTACTTC.